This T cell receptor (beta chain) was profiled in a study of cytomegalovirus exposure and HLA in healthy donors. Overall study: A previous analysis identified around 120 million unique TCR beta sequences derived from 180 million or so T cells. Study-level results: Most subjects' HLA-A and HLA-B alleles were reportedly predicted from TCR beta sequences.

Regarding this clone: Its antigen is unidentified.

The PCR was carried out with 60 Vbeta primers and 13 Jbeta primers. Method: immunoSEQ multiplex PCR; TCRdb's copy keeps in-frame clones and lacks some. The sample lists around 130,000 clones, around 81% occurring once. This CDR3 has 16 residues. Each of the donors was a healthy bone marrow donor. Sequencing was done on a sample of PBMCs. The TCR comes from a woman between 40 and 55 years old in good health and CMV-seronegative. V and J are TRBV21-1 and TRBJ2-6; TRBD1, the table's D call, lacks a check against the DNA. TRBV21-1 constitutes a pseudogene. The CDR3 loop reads CASNETVFSGANVLTF. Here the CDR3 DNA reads TGTGCCAGCAACGAGACAGTCTTCTCTGGGGCCAACGTCCTGACTTTC.